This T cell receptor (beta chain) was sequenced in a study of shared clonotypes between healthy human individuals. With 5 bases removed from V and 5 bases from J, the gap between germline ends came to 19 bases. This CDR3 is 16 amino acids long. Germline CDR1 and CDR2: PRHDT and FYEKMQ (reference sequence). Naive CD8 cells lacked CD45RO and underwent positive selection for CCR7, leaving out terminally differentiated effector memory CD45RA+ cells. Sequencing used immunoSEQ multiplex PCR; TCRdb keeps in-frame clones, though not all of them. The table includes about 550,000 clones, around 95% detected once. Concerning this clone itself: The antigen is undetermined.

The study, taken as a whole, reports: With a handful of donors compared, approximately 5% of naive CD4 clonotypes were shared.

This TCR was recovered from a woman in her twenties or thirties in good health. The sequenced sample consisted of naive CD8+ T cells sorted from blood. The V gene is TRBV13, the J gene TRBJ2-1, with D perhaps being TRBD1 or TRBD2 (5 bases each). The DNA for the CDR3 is TGTGCCAGCAGCCCCGCTCCCCGGGACGGTAACAATGAGCAGTTCTTC. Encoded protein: CASSPAPRDGNNEQFF.